This T cell receptor (beta chain) was documented in a study of control samples from healthy donors and cancer patients. V lost 1 base, J lost 4 bases, and 5 bases lay in between. Per the germline V gene, CDR1 is LGHDT and CDR2 is YNNKEL (reference sequence). The CDR3 contains 13 residues. This clone was recorded only once. Here immunoSEQ multiplex PCR was the method, and the copy in TCRdb shows in-frame clones only, minus some. The top ten clones hold 16% of a sample with 6,000 to 8,000 clones, approximately 83% of them seen once. The V gene is TRBV3-1 (or the pseudogene TRBV3-2), the J gene TRBJ1-5; D remains unclear. This clonotype was obtained from a male donor with melanoma. The sample taken for sequencing was formalin-fixed, paraffin-embedded tissue. The CDR3, as DNA: TGTGCCAGCAGCCAAGTTGGGAATCAGCCCCAGCATTTT. Translated, it gives CASSQVGNQPQHF.